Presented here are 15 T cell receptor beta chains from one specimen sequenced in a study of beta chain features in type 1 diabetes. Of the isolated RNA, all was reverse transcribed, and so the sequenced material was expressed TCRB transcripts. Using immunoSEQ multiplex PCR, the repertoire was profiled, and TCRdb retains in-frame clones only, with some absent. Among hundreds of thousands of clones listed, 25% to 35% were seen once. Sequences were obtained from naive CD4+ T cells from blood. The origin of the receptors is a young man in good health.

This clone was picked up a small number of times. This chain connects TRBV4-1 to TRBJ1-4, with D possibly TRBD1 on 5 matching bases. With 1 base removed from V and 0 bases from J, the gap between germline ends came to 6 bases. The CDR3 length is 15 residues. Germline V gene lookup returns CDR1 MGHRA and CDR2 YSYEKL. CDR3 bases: TGCGCCAGCAGCCAAGCGGGGGCAACTAATGAAAAACTGTTTTTT. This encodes CASSQAGATNEKLFF.

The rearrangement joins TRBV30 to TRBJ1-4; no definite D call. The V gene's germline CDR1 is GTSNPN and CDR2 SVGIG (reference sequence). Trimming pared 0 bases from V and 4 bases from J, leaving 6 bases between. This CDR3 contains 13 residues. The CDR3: CAWSVQNNEKLFF. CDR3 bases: TGTGCCTGGAGTGTCCAGAATAATGAAAAACTGTTTTTT.

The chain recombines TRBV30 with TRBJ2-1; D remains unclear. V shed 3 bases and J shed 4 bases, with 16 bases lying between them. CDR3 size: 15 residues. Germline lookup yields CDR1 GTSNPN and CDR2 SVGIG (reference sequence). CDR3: CAWSRGPGIYNEQFF. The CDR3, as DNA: TGTGCCTGGAGCCGCGGCCCGGGCATATACAATGAGCAGTTCTTC.

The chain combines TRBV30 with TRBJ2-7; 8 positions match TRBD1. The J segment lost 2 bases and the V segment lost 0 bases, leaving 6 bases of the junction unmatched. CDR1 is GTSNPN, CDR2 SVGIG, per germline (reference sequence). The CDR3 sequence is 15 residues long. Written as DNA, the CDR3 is TGTGCCTGGAGTGTATCCCCGACAGGGGCCTACGAGCAGTACTTC. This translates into CAWSVSPTGAYEQYF.

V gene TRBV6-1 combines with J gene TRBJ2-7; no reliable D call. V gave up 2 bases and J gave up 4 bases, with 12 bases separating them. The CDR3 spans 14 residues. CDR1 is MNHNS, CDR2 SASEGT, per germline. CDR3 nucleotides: TGTGCCAGCAGTGAAAATCCCAGAAGGTACGAGCAGTACTTC. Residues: CASSENPRRYEQYF.

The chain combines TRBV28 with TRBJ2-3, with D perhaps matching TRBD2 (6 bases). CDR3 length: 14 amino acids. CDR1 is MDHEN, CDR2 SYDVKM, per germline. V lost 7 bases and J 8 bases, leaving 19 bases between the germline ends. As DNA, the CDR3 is TGTGCCAGCACCCGGATGGGGGGTTCCCGTACGCAGTATTTT. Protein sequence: CASTRMGGSRTQYF.

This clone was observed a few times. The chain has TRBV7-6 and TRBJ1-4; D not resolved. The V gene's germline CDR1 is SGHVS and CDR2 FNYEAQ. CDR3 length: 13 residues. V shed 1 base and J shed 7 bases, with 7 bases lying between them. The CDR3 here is CASSLVLVEKLFF. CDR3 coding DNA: TGTGCCAGCAGCTTAGTGCTGGTTGAAAAACTGTTTTTT.

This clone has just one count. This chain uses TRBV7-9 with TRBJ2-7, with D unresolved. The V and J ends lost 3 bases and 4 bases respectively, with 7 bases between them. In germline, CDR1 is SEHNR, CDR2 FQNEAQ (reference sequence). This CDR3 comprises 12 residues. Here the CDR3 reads CASSFRPYEQYF. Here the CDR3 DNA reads TGTGCCAGCAGCTTCCGACCTTACGAGCAGTACTTC.

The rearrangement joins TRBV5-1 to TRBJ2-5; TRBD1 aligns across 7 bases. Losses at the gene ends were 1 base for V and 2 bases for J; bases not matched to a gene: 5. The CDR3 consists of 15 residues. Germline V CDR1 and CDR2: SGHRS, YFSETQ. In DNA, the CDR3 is TGCGCCAGCAGCTTGTTAGGGACAGAACAAGAGACCCAGTACTTC. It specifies CASSLLGTEQETQYF. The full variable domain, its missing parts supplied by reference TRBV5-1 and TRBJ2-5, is KAGVTQTPRYLIKTRGQQVTLSCSPISGHRSVSWYQQTPGQGLQFLFEYFSETQRNKGNFPGRFSGRQFSNSRSEMNVSTLELGDSALYLCASSLLGTEQETQYFGPGTRLLVL.

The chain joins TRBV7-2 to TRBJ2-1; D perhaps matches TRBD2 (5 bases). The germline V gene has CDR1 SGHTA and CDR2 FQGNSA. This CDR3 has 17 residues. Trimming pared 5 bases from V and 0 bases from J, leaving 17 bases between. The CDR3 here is CASSQRTRSISYNEQFF. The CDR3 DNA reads TGTGCCAGCAGCCAACGGACTCGCTCGATCTCCTACAATGAGCAGTTCTTC.

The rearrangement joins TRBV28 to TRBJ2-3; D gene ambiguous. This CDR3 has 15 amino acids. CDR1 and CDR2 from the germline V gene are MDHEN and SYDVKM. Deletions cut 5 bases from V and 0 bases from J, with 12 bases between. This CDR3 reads CASSREKLSTDTQYF. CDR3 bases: TGTGCCAGCAGTAGAGAGAAGTTGAGCACAGATACGCAGTATTTT.

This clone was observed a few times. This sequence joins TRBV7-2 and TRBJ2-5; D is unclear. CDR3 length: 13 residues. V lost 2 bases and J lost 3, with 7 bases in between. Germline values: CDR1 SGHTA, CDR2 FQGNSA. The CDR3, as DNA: TGTGCCAGCAGCTTATTTGAAGAAGAGACCCAGTACTTC. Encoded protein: CASSLFEEETQYF.

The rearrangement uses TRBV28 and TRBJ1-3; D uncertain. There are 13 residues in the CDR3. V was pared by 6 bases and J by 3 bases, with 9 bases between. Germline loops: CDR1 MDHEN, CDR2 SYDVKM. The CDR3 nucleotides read TGTGCCAGCAGGGAGTGGGTTGGAAACACCATATATTTT. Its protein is CASREWVGNTIYF.

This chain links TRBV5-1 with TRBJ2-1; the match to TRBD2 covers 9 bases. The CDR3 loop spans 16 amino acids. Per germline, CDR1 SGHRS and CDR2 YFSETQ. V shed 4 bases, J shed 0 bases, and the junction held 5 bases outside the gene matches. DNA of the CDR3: TGCGCCAGCAGCCGGACTAGCGAGAGCTCCTACAATGAGCAGTTCTTC. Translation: CASSRTSESSYNEQFF.

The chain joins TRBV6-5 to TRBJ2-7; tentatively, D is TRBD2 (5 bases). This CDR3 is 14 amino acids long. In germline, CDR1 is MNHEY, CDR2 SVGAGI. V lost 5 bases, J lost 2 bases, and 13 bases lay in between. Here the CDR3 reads CASSPLDGTYEQYF. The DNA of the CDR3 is TGTGCCAGCAGTCCCTTAGACGGGACCTACGAGCAGTACTTC.